This TCR beta chain derives from a study of identical twins (dated by TCRdb to about 2016). Background on the whole study: The study deep-sequenced TCR alpha and beta repertoires from monozygotic twins, unrelated adults of various ages and cord blood to test whether fetal clonotypes persist. To rule out contamination, replicate twin experiments were performed at different times with different library preparation protocols. Results and caveats for the whole study, not just this receptor: Zero-insertion analyses could be partly confounded by invariant T cells such as MAIT and iNKT, although diverse VJ usage argued against such confounding for most clonotypes. In monozygotic twins, recombination models systematically underestimated out-of-frame TCR alpha sharing, but the models matched the sharing seen between unrelated individuals. In beta out-of-frame sequences, excess twin sharing was weaker, because having fewer shared sequences lowered the signal-to-noise ratio. Fewer insertions were carried by abundant cord blood beta clonotypes, a similar but weaker trend appeared in young adult naive repertoires, and no such trend appeared in memory repertoires. Because the same donors could not be followed over many years, the conclusions depended on cross-sectional statistical analysis. Compared with coincidental sharing between unrelated individuals, an excess of low generation-probability sequences was observed among out-of-frame TCR alpha sequences shared between twins.

Libraries were prepared through 5' RACE. The listed sequencing device is Illumina HiSeq 2000. Template switching introduced a universal primer binding site; the final cDNA contained a unique molecular identifier, enabling accurate counting of TCR cDNA molecules. Specific primers in the conserved constant-segment region were used to synthesize first-strand cDNA for the TCR alpha and beta chains. To control for contamination, each cDNA library was double barcoded with a SMART-Mk sample barcode plus Illumina barcodes. TruSeq adapter sequences, together with Illumina sample barcodes, were added in two successive PCR steps. The TCR alpha and beta cDNA libraries were sequenced on the Illumina HiSeq platform using custom primers. On the study's bioinformatics: Unique molecular identifiers were extracted from raw reads with MiGEC, and CDR3 positions were determined with MiXCR. For each individual, recombination models were inferred using an EM algorithm with the repgenHMM and IGoR tools. The tcR package in R was used for shared clonotype analysis, with sharing normalized by the product of cloneset sizes. To study raw recombination free of thymic and clonal selection effects, out-of-frame nonproductive sequences were analyzed. TCRdb reran the public reads through fastp at Q25 and MiXCR, keeping productive beta chains. Each record represents a unique CDR3 protein, reported with the most common genes and DNA among its rows. Clone size and V and J calls follow TCRdb, not the original study. The sample profile shows just under 550,000 distinct CDR3 sequences; around 15% of them were found once. The ten top clones hold roughly 0.46% of the sample.

V is trimmed back by 5 bases and J by 14 bases, and the junction contains 7 bases that no gene match accounts for. CDR1 and CDR2 were assigned from the germline V gene (reference sequence) as SEHNR and FQNEAQ. The CDR3, from cysteine to phenylalanine, totals 12 residues. CDR3 DNA only is kept here, 36 bases in frame from base 1. Every donor in the study was a healthy Caucasian. Three pairs of female monozygotic twins, all aged 18 to 29 years, were included in the twin cohort. Positive isolation kits from Invitrogen were used to isolate the CD4+ and CD8+ T cell populations. This clonotype appeared a few times. The clone's antigen remains unknown. No much larger clone exists at a distance of one base, and base qualities are not known. These data are also associated with another study on yellow fever vaccine responses in identical twins. The second source states: The authors reported that the T cell response to vaccination in identical twins appeared partly convergent and partly personalized. In the study, vaccine-responding T cell clones were precisely tracked in identical twins.

The chain was built from TRBV7-9 and TRBJ2-1; the central 9 bases match TRBD1. The TCR sequence derives from a woman aged 18-29 years in good health. Sequenced material: CD4+ T cells sorted from blood. The sequenced DNA is TGTGCCAGCAGCCTACGACAGGGGGAGGAGTTCTTC. Its amino acids are CASSLRQGEEFF.